This paragraph reports one T cell receptor beta chain. The antigen is undetermined. Data came from immunoSEQ multiplex PCR; TCRdb stores just in-frame clones and leaves some out. This table holds about 45,000 clones, over 75% found once. The source of the sample is a study of lymphopenia after photon versus proton radiotherapy. Study-wide results and caveats: Survival link was tested only in deceased patients; proton benefit remains a possibility. In patients who died, overall survival fell as post-nadir TCR diversity dropped more. Photon-treated patients lost naive T cells and TCR diversity; proton-treated stayed stable. Post-nadir diversity loss with photons came from oligoclonal expansion, particularly CD8+ Temra cells.

The CDR3 totals 15 residues. The junction had 13 bases not matched to a gene; V was cut back by 4 bases and J by 6 bases. Germline V gene lookup returns CDR1 SGHRS and CDR2 YFSETQ. The starting material was peripheral blood, obtained from a patient treated with photon-based radiotherapy. J is TRBJ2-7 and V is TRBV5-1; 7 bases fit TRBD1. This receptor was obtained from a man aged 40-49 years with gastric cancer. CDR3 loop: CASSPDRATIGEQYF. The CDR3 DNA reads TGCGCCAGCAGCCCTGACAGGGCCACCATCGGCGAGCAGTACTTC.